This TCR beta chain was obtained from a study of T cell changes during pregnancy in multiple sclerosis. V lost 8 bases and J lost 2; bases outside the gene matches: 4. The CDR3 is made up of 13 amino acids. Germline CDR1 is SNHLY and CDR2 is FYNNEI. The data were produced by immunoSEQ multiplex PCR, yet TCRdb's version contains in-frame clones alone and is incomplete. The sample carries 45,000 to 55,000 clones, around 93% recorded once. This chain links TRBV2 with TRBJ1-2; 8 positions match TRBD1. This material consisted of CD4+ T cells from peripheral blood mononuclear cells, taken after pregnancy. The origin of this receptor is a female donor in good health, enrolled as a control in a pregnancy study. The CDR3 spells CASGDRKNYGYTF. In DNA form, the CDR3 reads TGTGCCAGCGGGGACAGGAAAAACTATGGCTACACCTTC.